These 14 T cell receptor beta chains came from one sample sequenced in a study of blood T cell repertoires in COVID-19 (dated by TCRdb to between 2020 and 2021). The library was produced with the immunoSEQ multiplex PCR assay. TCRdb took over this immuneACCESS table, retaining in-frame rearrangements with V and J assigned. Such tables are incomplete; in checked studies, under half of the missing clones stem from an unresolved V gene, and the remainder is unexplained. The sample data list 60,000 to 70,000 clones, and roughly three quarters of these were observed just once. Roughly 14% of the sample goes to the ten largest clones. Sequences were obtained from peripheral blood. The receptors here all came from a man aged 80 or over with acute or convalescent COVID-19.

The sample holds a few counts of this clone. The gene calls are TRBV4-3 and TRBJ1-1, with D hard to call. The CDR3 length is 16 residues. Germline V gives CDR1 LGHNA, CDR2 YSLEER. V lost 0 bases and J 0 bases, leaving 11 bases between the germline ends. The CDR3 protein is CASSQDSVPVNTEAFF. CDR3 bases: TGCGCCAGCAGCCAAGATTCTGTCCCGGTGAACACTGAAGCTTTCTTT.

This rearrangement joins TRBV5-1 to TRBJ1-1, with D possibly TRBD1 on 5 matching bases. CDR3 length: 13 amino acids. The germline V gene encodes CDR1 SGHRS and CDR2 YFSETQ. The V gene lost 0 bases and the J gene lost 5 bases, with 8 bases spanning the gap. CDR3 sequence (DNA): TGCGCCAGCAGCTTGGACAGGATGACTGAAGCTTTCTTT. Amino acid sequence: CASSLDRMTEAFF. Full variable domain (remainder filled in from reference TRBV5-1 and TRBJ1-1): KAGVTQTPRYLIKTRGQQVTLSCSPISGHRSVSWYQQTPGQGLQFLFEYFSETQRNKGNFPGRFSGRQFSNSRSEMNVSTLELGDSALYLCASSLDRMTEAFFGQGTRLTVV.

Concerning this clone: This may arise from a read error, as a much more abundant clone is one base away. At the DNA level, this CDR3 is encoded by other sequences in the same sample as well. The chain uses TRBV7-3 and TRBJ2-2; TRBD1 is a possible D gene (6 bases). This CDR3 comprises 13 residues. V dropped 5 bases and J dropped 8 bases, with 12 bases sitting between them. The germline V gene encodes CDR1 SGHTA and CDR2 FQGTGA. Written as DNA, the CDR3 is TGTGCCAGCAGCGTTACAGGGTCTGGGGAGCTGTTTTTT. This translates into CASSVTGSGELFF.

The V and J genes are TRBV5-1 and TRBJ2-5; maybe TRBD1 (6 bases). The CDR3 sequence is 13 residues long. Germline assignment: CDR1 SGHRS and CDR2 YFSETQ. Trimming shortened V by 5 bases and J by 7 bases, and 15 bases separated the two germline ends. CDR3 protein: CASSIELGGTQYF. The CDR3 nucleotides read TGCGCCAGCAGTATCGAACTAGGGGGGACCCAGTACTTC.

This clone was seen a handful of times. The chain combines TRBV5-4 with TRBJ2-5; 9 bases match TRBD1. Per the germline V gene, CDR1 is SGHNT and CDR2 is YYREEE (reference sequence). The V segment lost 7 bases and the J segment 5 bases; nucleotides outside the gene matches: 3. CDR3 length: 12 amino acids. The CDR3 reads CASGTGHETQYF. CDR3 sequence (DNA): TGTGCCAGCGGGACAGGGCACGAGACCCAGTACTTC.

The CDR3 reads CASSLGGNSPLHF. As DNA, the CDR3 is TGTGCCAGCAGTTTGGGCGGGAATTCACCCCTCCACTTT. This chain links TRBV12-3 or TRBV12-4 with TRBJ1-6; unclear D gene. This CDR3 is built from 13 residues. The V gene lost 3 bases and the J gene lost 7 bases, with 7 bases spanning the gap.

The chain has TRBV25-1 and TRBJ2-1; a possible D gene is TRBD2 (6 bases). V dropped 4 bases and J dropped 0 bases, with 16 bases sitting between them. The CDR3 runs 17 residues. CDR1 is MGHDK, CDR2 SYGVNS, per germline. Written as DNA, the CDR3 is TGTGCCAGCAGTGGCCTCTGGCGGGGAAGCTCCTACAATGAGCAGTTCTTC. This sequence encodes CASSGLWRGSSYNEQFF.

This rearrangement joins TRBV19 to TRBJ2-5; 10 bases are shared with TRBD2. Losses at the gene ends were 7 bases for V and 1 base for J; bases not matched to a gene: 6. Germline values: CDR1 LNHDA, CDR2 SQIVND (reference sequence). The CDR3 totals 15 residues. CDR3 sequence reads: CASMRAGGVQETQYF. The DNA of the CDR3 is TGTGCCAGTATGCGAGCGGGAGGGGTCCAAGAGACCCAGTACTTC.

The DNA for the CDR3 is TGCGCCAGCAGCAGACAGGGGGCCAACACTGAAGCTTTCTTT. Its translation: CASSRQGANTEAFF. V gene TRBV5-1 combines with J gene TRBJ1-1, with 10 bases lining up with TRBD1. Looked up from germline, CDR1 is SGHRS and CDR2 is YFSETQ. The CDR3 has 14 residues. J was trimmed by 2 bases and V by 4 bases; bases with no gene match: 2.

CDR3 residues: CASSVGQGKETQYF. CDR3 nucleotides: TGCGCCAGCAGCGTGGGACAGGGGAAAGAGACCCAGTACTTC. The V call is TRBV5-1, the J call TRBJ2-5; TRBD1 matches 10 bases. The CDR3 has 14 residues. CDR1 and CDR2 (germline): SGHRS, YFSETQ. Unmatched junction bases numbered 3, after V lost 4 bases and J lost 3 bases. Combining the CDR3 with reference TRBV5-1 and TRBJ2-5 gives the whole variable domain KAGVTQTPRYLIKTRGQQVTLSCSPISGHRSVSWYQQTPGQGLQFLFEYFSETQRNKGNFPGRFSGRQFSNSRSEMNVSTLELGDSALYLCASSVGQGKETQYFGPGTRLLVL.

V is TRBV13 and J is TRBJ2-5, with TRBD2 identical over 7 bases. The V and J ends lost 5 bases and 4 bases, in that order; junction bases with no gene match: 7. CDR1 and CDR2 (germline): PRHDT, FYEKMQ (reference sequence). The CDR3 loop spans 14 amino acids. In DNA, the CDR3 is TGTGCCAGCAGCCCCCTGGGGGGGAGAGAGACCCAGTACTTC. Translating it yields CASSPLGGRETQYF.

In its sample, this clone was seen a few times. This sequence joins TRBV29-1 and TRBJ1-4, with D tentatively TRBD1 (6 bases). The CDR3 length is 15 residues. Germline assignment: CDR1 SQVTM and CDR2 ANQGSEA. Trimming shortened V by 6 bases and J by 4 bases, and 18 bases separated the two germline ends. The CDR3 DNA is TGCAGCGTGAGGGATTCAGGGGTTGGTAATGAAAAACTGTTTTTT. Its translation: CSVRDSGVGNEKLFF.

This clone appeared a few times. The rearrangement joins TRBV4-1 to TRBJ1-5, with unresolved D. Trimming took 4 bases from V and 5 from J, leaving 15 bases between them. The CDR3 runs 15 residues. Germline values: CDR1 MGHRA, CDR2 YSYEKL. CDR3 loop: CASSLERREDQPQHF. In nucleotides, the CDR3 is TGCGCCAGCAGCCTTGAACGAAGGGAGGATCAGCCCCAGCATTTT.

This sequence joins TRBV4-2 and TRBJ1-1; D is possibly TRBD1 (6 bases). Trimming stripped 8 bases from V and 6 bases from J, with 19 bases between. CDR1 LGHNA and CDR2 YNFKEQ come from the germline V gene. CDR3 size: 14 residues. CDR3 in amino acids: CASRDTGGFSEAFF. The CDR3 coding sequence is TGTGCCAGCCGGGACACCGGAGGATTCTCTGAAGCTTTCTTT.